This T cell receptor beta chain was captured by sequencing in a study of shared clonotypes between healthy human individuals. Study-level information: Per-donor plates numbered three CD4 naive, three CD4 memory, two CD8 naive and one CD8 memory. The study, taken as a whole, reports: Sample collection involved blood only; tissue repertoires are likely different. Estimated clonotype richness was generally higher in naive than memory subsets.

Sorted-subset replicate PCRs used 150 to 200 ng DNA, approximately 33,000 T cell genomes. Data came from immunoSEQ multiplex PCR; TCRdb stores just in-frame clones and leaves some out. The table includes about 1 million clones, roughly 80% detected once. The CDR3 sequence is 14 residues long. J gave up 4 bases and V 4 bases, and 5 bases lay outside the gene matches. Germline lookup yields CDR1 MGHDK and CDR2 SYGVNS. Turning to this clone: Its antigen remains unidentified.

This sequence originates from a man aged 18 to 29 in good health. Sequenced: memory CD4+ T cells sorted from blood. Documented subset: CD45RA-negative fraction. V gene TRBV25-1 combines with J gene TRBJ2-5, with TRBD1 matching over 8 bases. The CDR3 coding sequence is TGTGCCAGCAGTGTCGACAGGGGACGAGAGACCCAGTACTTC. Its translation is CASSVDRGRETQYF.